This T cell receptor beta chain came from a study of graft-versus-host responses after intestinal transplantation. The wider study: Recipients were given multivisceral, liver-intestinal, or isolated intestinal transplants.

Assay: immunoSEQ multiplex PCR; the TCRdb copy retains only in-frame clones and omits some. The sample contains about 120,000 clones, approximately 96% of which appear only once. Trimming removed 5 bases at V and 6 bases at J, with 8 bases between. This CDR3 spans 12 amino acids. Germline CDR1 reads LNHDA; CDR2 reads SQIVND (reference sequence). On this clone: Antigen specificity is unknown.

This TCR was recovered from a human donor who received an intestinal transplant. Here the sequenced sample was unstimulated CD8+ T cells sorted from spleen or lymph node cells, taken before intestinal transplant. This chain links TRBV19 with TRBJ2-1; TRBD2 is a possible D gene (6 bases). The CDR3 region is CASSGGSNEQFF. CDR3 in DNA: TGTGCCAGTAGTGGAGGGAGCAATGAGCAGTTCTTC.